The clone carrying this T cell receptor (beta chain) came up many times. The antigen is not known. This sample is drawn from a study of T-cell memory formation after mild COVID-19. Study at large: Clusters were largely donor specific. Study-wide results and caveats: Clones contracting over day 15 to 85 were CD4/CD8 balanced, with later expanders leaning CD4+.

Between the trimmed V and J ends, which lost 2 bases and 6 bases, there was a span of 16 bases. Germline CDR1 KGHDR, CDR2 SFDVKD. The CDR3 has 16 residues. TCRdb re-called the 5' RACE reads through MiXCR, storing one row per CDR3 protein. The sample includes under 35,000 distinct CDR3 sequences, around 15% seen only once; the top ten take 1.4%. Input material: PBMCs or a T cell subset sorted from them (not recorded which). The TCR sequence derives from an adult who had mild COVID-19 (a few samples of this study predate the infection). Cell type and time point are not known. The chain recombines TRBV24-1 with TRBJ2-1; D ambiguous. The CDR3 sequence: CATSDSSASLGNEQFF. The CDR3 DNA follows: TGTGCCACCAGTGATTCGTCCGCGAGCTTGGGCAATGAGCAGTTCTTC.